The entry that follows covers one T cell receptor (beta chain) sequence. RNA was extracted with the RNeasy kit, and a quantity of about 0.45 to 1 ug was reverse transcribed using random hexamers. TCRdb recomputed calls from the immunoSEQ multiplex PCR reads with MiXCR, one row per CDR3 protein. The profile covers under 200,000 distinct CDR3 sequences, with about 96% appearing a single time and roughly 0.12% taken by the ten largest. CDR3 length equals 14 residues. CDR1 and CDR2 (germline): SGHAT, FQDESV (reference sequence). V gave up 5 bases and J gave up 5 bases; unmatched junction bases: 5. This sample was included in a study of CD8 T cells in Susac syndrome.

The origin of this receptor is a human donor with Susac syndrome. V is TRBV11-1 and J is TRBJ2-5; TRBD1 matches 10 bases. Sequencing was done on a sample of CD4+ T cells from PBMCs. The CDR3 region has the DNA TGTGCCAGCAGCCGGGACAGGGGTATGGAGACCCAGTACTTC. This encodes CASSRDRGMETQYF.